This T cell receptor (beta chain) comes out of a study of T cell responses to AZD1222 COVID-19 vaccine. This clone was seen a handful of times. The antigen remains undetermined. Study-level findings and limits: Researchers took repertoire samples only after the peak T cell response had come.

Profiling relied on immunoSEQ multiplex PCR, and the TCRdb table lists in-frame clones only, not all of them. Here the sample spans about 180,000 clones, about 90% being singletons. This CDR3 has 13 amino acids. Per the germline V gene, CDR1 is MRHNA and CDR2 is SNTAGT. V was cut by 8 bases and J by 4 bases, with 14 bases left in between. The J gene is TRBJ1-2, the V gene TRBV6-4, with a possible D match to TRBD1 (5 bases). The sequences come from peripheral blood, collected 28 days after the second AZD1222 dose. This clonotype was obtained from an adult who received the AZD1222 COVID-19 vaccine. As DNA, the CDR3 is TGTGCCAGCTCCACTCAGGGACTCTATGGCTACACCTTC. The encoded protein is CASSTQGLYGYTF.